This T cell receptor beta chain was identified in a study of cytomegalovirus exposure and HLA in healthy donors. This CDR3 is built from 16 residues. The germline CDR1 and CDR2 sequences are GTSNPN and SVGIG (reference sequence). V was clipped by 3 bases and J by 7 bases; unmatched bases: 10. Points on this clone: The antigen remains unidentified.

General study results and limits: Immune exposure data for these donors was limited to CMV serostatus.

13 Jbeta primers and 60 Vbeta primers were used for the PCR. The method was immunoSEQ multiplex PCR; TCRdb's version includes in-frame clones alone and lacks a portion of them. The table lists about 87,000 clones, approximately 74% of them singletons, with more than 20% in the top ten. The specimen sequenced was PBMCs. This receptor was obtained from a man aged 25 to 45 in good health and CMV-seropositive. The chain joins TRBV30 to TRBJ2-1; 12 nucleotides agree with TRBD1. This CDR3 reads CAWRNPGTGGGNEQFF. CDR3 in DNA: TGTGCCTGGAGGAACCCCGGGACAGGGGGCGGGAATGAGCAGTTCTTC.